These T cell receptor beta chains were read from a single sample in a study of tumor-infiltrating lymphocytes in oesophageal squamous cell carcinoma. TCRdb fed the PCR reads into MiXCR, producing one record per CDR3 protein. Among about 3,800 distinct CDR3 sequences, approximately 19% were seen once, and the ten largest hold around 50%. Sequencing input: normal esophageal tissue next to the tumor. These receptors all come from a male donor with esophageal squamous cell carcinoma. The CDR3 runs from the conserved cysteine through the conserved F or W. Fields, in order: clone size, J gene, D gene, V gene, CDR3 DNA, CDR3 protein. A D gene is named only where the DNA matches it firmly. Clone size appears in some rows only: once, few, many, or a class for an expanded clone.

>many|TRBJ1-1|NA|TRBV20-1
TGCAGTGCTAGGTCGCAGTTCGACACTGAAGCTTTCTTT
CSARSQFDTEAFF
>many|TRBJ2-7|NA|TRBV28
TGTGCCAGCAGTCCACCAGGGGGACTAGCCTACGAGCAGTACTTC
CASSPPGGLAYEQYF
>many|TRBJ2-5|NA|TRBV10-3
TGTGCCATCGGGGGCCAGGACAGCCAAGAGACCCAGTACTTC
CAIGGQDSQETQYF
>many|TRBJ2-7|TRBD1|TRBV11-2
TGTGCCAGCAGCCCCATCCCGGGACAGGGTTTGAGGACCTACGAGCAGTACTTC
CASSPIPGQGLRTYEQYF
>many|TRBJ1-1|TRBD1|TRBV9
TGTGCCAGCAGCGTAGGAGGCCAGGGGGACAGGCCTAACACTGAAGCTTTCTTT
CASSVGGQGDRPNTEAFF
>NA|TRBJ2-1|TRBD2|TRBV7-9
TGTGCCAGCAAGACGGGACTAGTTAATGAGCAGTTCTTC
CASKTGLVNEQFF
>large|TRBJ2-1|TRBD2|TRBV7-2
TGTGCCAGCAGGGAGCGGGGGGGCCTCAATGAGCAGTTCTTC
CASRERGGLNEQFF
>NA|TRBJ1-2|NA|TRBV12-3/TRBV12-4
TGTGCCAGCAGTTTAGACAATCGTTCCATCTATGGCTACACCTTC
CASSLDNRSIYGYTF
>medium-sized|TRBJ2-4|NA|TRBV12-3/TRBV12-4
TGTGCCAGCACCCGAGAAATTTCCAAAAACATTCAGTACTTC
CASTREISKNIQYF
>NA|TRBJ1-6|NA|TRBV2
TGTGCCAGCAGTTCCTCCGGGACTTCCTATAATTCACCCCTCCACTTC
CASSSSGTSYNSPLHF
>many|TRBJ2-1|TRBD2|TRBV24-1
TGTGCCACCAGTGACTCCGGACTAGCGAGTTACAATGAGCAGTTCTTC
CATSDSGLASYNEQFF
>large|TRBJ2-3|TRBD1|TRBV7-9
TGTGCCAGCAGCACAGGACAGGGTATGGATACGCAGTATTTT
CASSTGQGMDTQYF
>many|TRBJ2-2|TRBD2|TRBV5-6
TGTGCCAGCAGCCTCCCGGGACTAGCGGGGGGGCCCGGGGAGCTGTTTTTT
CASSLPGLAGGPGELFF
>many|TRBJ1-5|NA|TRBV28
TGTGCCAGCAGCACCGATGGGGGGACTCAGCCCCAGCATTTT
CASSTDGGTQPQHF
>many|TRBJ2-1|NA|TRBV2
TGTGCCTCCGCCTCACCCGGCGTCCTCTACAATGAGCAGTTCTTC
CASASPGVLYNEQFF
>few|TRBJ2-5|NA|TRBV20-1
TGCAGTGCTAGAGGATGGGGGTTGTGGGAGACCCAGTACTTC
CSARGWGLWETQYF
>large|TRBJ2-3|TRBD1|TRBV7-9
TGTGCCAGCAGCCCCCCCGGGACAGACAGCACAGATACGCAGTATTTT
CASSPPGTDSTDTQYF